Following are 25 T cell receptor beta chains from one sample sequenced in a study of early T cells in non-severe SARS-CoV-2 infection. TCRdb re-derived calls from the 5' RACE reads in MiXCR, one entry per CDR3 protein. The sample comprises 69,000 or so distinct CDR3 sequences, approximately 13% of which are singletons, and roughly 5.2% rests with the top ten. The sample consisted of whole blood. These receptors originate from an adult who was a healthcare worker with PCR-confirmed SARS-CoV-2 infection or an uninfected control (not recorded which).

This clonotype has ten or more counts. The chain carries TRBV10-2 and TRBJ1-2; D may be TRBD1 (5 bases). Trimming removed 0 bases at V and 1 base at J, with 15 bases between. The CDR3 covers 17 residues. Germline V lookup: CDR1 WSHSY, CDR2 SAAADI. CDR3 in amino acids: CASSESHGTLRNYGYTF. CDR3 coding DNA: TGCGCCAGCAGTGAGTCTCACGGGACCCTGCGTAACTATGGCTACACCTTC.

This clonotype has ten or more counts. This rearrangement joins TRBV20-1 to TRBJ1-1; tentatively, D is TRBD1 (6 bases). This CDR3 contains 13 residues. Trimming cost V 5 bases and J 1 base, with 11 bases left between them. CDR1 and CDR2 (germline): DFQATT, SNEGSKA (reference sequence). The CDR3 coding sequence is TGCAGTGCTCCGGACAGAACGAACACTGAAGCTTTCTTT. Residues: CSAPDRTNTEAFF.

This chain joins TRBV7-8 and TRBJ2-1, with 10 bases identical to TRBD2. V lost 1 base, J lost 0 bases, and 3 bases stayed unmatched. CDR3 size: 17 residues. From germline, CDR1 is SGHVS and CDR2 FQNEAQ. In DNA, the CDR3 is TGTGCCAGCAGCTTAGAACCTAGCGGGAGCTCCTACAATGAGCAGTTCTTC. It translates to CASSLEPSGSSYNEQFF.

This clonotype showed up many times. The CDR3 sequence: CASSQVGGPSYEQYF. CDR3 bases: TGTGCCAGCAGCCAAGTTGGAGGACCCTCCTACGAGCAGTACTTC. The chain recombines TRBV3-1 with TRBJ2-7; possibly TRBD2 for D (5 bases). V was shortened by 1 base and J by 0 bases, with 10 bases between the two germline ends. The CDR3 has 15 amino acids. CDR1 LGHDT and CDR2 YNNKEL come from the germline V gene (reference sequence).

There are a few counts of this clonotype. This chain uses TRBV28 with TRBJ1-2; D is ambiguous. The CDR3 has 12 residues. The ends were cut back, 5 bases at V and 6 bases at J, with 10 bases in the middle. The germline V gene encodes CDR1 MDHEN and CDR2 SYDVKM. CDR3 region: CASSVWAHGYTF. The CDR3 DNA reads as TGTGCCAGCAGTGTTTGGGCCCATGGCTACACCTTC.

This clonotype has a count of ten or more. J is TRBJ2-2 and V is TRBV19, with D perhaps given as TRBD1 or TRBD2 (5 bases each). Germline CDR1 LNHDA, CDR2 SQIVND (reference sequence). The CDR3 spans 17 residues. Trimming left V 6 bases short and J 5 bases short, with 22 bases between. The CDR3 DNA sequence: TGTGCCAGTAGGCTGGGACCGCTGGCCAAGGGGACCGGGGAGCTGTTTTTT. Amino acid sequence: CASRLGPLAKGTGELFF.

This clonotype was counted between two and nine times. The DNA of the CDR3 is TGTGCCTGGAGTAACAGTGAAAAACTGTTTTTT. Its translation is CAWSNSEKLFF. The chain uses TRBV30 and TRBJ1-4; D unresolved. Germline V gene lookup returns CDR1 GTSNPN and CDR2 SVGIG (reference sequence). The V and J ends lost 2 bases and 7 bases respectively, with 5 bases between them. CDR3 size: 11 residues.

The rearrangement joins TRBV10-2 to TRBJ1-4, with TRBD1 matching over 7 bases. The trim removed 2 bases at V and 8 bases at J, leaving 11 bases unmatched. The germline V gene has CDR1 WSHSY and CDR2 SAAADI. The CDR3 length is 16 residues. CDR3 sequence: CASSEPDRVWSEKLFF. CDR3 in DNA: TGCGCCAGCAGTGAGCCAGACAGGGTTTGGTCCGAAAAACTGTTTTTT.

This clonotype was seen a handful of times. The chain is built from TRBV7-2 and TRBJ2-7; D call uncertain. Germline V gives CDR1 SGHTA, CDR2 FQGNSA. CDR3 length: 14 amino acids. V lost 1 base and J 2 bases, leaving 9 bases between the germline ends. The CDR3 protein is CASSLGPTPYEQYF. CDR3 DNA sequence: TGTGCCAGCAGCTTAGGTCCAACCCCCTACGAGCAGTACTTC.

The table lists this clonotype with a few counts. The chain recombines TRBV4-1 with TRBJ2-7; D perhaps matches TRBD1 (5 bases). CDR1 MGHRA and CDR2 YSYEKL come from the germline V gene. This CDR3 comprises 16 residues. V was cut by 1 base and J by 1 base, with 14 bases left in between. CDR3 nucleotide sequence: TGCGCCAGCAGCCAAGTAACAGGATTCGAATCCTACGAGCAGTACTTC. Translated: CASSQVTGFESYEQYF.

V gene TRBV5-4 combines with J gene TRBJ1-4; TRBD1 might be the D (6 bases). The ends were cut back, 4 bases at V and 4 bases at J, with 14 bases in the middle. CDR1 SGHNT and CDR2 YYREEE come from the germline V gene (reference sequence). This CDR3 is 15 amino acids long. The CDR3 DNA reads TGTGCCAGCAGCCCCCGCGGGGGCGATAATGAAAAACTGTTTTTT. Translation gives CASSPRGGDNEKLFF.

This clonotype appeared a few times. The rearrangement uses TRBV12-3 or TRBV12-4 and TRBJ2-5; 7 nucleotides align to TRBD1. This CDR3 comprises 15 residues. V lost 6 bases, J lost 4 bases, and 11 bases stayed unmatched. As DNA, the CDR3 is TGTGCCAGCAGCCTTCGAAGGGGGCGCGGAGAGACCCAGTACTTC. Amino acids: CASSLRRGRGETQYF.

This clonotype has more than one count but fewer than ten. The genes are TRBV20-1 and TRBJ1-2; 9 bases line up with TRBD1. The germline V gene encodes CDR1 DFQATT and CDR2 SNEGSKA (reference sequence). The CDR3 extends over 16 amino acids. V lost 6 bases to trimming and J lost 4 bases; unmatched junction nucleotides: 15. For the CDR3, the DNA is TGCAGTGCAAGTAAAACCGGGACAGGGAGAATCTATGGCTACACCTTC. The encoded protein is CSASKTGTGRIYGYTF.

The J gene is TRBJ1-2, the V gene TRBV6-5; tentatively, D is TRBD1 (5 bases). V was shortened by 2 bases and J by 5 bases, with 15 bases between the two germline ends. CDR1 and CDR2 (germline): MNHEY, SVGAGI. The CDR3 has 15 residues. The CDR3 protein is CASSYEGQLIYGYTF. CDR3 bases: TGTGCCAGCAGTTACGAGGGGCAGCTGATTTATGGCTACACCTTC.

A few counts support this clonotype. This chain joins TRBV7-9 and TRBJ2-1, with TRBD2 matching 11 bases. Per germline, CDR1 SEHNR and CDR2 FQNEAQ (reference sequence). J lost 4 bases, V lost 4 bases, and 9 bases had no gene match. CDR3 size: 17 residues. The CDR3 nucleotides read TGTGCCAGCAGCTCAGCAGGGACTAGCGGTCGATACAATGAGCAGTTCTTC. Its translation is CASSSAGTSGRYNEQFF.

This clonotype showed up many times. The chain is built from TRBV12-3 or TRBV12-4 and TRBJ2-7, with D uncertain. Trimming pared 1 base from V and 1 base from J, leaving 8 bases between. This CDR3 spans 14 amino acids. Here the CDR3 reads CASSLVPGSYEQYF. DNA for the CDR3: TGTGCCAGCAGTTTAGTCCCGGGTTCCTACGAGCAGTACTTC.

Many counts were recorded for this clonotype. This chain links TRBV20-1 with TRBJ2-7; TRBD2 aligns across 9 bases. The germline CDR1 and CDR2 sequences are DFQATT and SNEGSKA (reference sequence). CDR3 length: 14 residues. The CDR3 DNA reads TGCAGCGCCCTGGTCTTAGCGGGGGCCTACGAGCAGTACTTC. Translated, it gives CSALVLAGAYEQYF.

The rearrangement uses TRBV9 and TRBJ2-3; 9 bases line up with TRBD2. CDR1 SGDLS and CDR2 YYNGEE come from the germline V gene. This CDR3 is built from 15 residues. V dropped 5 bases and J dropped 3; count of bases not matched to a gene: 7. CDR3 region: CASSRSGGITDTQYF. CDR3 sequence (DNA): TGTGCCAGCAGTCGTAGCGGGGGTATTACAGATACGCAGTATTTT.

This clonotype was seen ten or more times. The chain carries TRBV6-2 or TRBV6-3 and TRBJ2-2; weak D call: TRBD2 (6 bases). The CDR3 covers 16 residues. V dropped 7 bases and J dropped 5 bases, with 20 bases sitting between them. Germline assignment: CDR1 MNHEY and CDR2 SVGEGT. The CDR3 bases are TGTGCCAGCATCCTAAGGAGGGACTTAAGAACCGGGGAGCTGTTTTTT. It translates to CASILRRDLRTGELFF.

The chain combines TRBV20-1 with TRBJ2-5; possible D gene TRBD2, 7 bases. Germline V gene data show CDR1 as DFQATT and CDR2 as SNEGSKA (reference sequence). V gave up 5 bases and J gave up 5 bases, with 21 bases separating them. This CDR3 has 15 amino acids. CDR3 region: CSADEQGGSSETQYF. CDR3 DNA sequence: TGCAGTGCTGACGAACAGGGAGGGTCGAGTGAGACCCAGTACTTC.

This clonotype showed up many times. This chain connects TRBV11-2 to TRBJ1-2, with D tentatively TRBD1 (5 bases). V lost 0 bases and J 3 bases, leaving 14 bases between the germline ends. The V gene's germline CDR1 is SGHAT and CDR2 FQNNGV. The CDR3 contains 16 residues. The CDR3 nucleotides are TGTGCCAGCAGCTTAGATTGGAGGGGAAGGGACTATGGCTACACCTTC. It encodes CASSLDWRGRDYGYTF.

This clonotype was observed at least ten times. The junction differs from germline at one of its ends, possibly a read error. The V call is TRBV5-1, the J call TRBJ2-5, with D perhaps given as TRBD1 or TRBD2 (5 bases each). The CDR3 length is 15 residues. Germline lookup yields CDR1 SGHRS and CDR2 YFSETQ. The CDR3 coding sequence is TGCGCCAGCAGCCGCTTTGAGGGGCCCCAAGGGACCCAGTACTTC. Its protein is CASSRFEGPQGTQYF.

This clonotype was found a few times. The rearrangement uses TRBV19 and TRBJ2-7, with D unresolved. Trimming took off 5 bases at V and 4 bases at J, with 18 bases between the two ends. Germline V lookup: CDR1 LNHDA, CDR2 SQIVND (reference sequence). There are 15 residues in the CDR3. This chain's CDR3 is CASSPQKGGFYEQYF. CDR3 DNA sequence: TGTGCCAGTAGTCCCCAGAAGGGTGGGTTTTACGAGCAGTACTTC.

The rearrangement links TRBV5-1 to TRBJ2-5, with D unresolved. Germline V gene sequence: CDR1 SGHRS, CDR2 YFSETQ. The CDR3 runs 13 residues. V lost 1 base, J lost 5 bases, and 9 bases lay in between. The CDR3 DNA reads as TGCGCCAGCAGCTTGATGACCGAGGAGACCCAGTACTTC. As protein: CASSLMTEETQYF.

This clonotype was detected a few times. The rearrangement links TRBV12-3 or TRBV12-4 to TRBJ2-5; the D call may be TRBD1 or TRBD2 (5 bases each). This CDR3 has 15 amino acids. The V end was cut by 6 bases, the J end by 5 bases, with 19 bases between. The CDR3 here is CASSPMGDPGETQYF. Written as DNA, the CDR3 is TGTGCCAGCAGCCCGATGGGGGACCCCGGGGAGACCCAGTACTTC.